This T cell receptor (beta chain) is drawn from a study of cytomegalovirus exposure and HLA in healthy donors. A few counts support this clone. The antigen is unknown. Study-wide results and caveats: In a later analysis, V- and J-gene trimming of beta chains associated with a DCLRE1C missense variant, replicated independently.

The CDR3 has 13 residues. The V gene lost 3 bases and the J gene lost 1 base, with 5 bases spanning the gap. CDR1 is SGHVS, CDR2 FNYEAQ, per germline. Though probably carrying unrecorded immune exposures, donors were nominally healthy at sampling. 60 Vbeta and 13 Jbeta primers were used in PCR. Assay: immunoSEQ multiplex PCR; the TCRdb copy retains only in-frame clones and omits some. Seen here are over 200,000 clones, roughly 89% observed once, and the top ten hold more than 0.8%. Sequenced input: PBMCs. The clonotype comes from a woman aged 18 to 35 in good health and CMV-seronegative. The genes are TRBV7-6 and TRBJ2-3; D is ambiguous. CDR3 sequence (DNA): TGTGCCAGCAGCTTTCTCGGCACAGATACGCAGTATTTT. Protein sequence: CASSFLGTDTQYF.